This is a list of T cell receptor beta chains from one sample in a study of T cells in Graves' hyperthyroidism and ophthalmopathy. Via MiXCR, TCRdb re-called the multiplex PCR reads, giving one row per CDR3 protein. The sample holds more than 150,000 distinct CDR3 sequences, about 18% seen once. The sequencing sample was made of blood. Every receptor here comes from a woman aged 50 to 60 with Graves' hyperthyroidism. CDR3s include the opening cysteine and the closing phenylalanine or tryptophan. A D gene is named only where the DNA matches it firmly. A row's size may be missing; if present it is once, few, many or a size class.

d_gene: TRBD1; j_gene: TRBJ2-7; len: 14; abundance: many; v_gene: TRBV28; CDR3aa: CASNGRDRPYEQYF; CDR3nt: TGTGCCAGTAACGGCCGGGACAGGCCCTACGAGCAGTACTTC
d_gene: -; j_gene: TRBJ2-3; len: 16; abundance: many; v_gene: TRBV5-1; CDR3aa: CASTELGPGFTDTQYF; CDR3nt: TGCGCCAGTACCGAGCTTGGGCCAGGGTTCACAGATACGCAGTATTTT
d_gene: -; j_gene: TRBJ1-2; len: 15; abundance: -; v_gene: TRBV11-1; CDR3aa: CASSLKGAGQDGYTF; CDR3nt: TGTGCCAGCAGCTTAAAGGGAGCAGGGCAGGATGGCTACACCTTC
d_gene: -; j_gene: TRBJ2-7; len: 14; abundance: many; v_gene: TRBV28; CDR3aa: CASKLTGNLYEQYF; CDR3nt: TGTGCCAGCAAGTTGACAGGAAATCTCTACGAGCAGTACTTC
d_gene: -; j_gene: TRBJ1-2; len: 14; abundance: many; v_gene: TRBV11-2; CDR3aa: CASSPLLLTGGYTF; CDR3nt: TGTGCCAGCAGCCCATTATTATTAACGGGTGGCTACACCTTC
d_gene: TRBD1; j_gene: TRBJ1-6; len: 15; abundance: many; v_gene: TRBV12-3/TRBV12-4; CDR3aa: CASSEQGAHNSPLHF; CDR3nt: TGTGCCAGCAGCGAGCAGGGGGCGCATAATTCACCCCTCCACTTT
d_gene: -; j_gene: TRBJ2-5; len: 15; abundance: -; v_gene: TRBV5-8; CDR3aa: CASSYRGGTQETQYF; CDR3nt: TGTGCCAGCAGCTACAGGGGGGGTACTCAAGAGACCCAGTACTTC
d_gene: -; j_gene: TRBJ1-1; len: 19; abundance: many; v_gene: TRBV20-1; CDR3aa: CSARDRWDKGEGSLTEAFF; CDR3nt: TGCAGTGCTAGAGATCGGTGGGACAAAGGGGAGGGATCGCTCACTGAAGCTTTCTTT
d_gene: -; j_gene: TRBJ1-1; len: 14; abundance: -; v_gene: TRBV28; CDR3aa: CASSLEMGRLVAFF; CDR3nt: TGTGCCAGCAGTTTAGAAATGGGGCGGTTGGTGGCTTTCTTT
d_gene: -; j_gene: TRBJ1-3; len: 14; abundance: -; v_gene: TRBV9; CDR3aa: CASSLTAAGNTIYF; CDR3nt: TGTGCCAGCAGCCTGACAGCCGCTGGAAACACCATATATTTT
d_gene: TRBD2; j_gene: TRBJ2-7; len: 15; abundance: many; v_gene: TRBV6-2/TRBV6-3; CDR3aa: CASSFGLAGKEEQYF; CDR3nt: TGTGCCAGCAGTTTCGGGCTAGCGGGGAAGGAGGAGCAGTACTTC
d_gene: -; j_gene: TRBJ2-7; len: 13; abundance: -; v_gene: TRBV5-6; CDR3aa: CASSLRDNYEQYF; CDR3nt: TGTGCCAGCAGCTTGCGAGACAACTACGAGCAGTACTTC
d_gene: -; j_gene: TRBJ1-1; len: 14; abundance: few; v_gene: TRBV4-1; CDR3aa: CASSQVDGAAEAFF; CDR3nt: TGCGCCAGCAGCCAGGTCGACGGCGCGGCGGAAGCTTTCTTT
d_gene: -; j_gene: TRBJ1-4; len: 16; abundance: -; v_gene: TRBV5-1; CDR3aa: CASSSRLGVEGEKLFF; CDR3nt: TGCGCCAGCAGCTCCCGTCTCGGGGTAGAAGGTGAAAAACTGTTTTTT
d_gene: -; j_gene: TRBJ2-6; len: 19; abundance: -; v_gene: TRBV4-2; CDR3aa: CASSQDMAGDRPGANVLTF; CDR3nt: TGTGCCAGCAGCCAAGATATGGCAGGGGATAGGCCTGGGGCCAACGTCCTGACTTTC
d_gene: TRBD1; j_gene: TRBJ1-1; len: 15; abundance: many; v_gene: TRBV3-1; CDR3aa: CASSQNRGLGTEAFF; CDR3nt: TGTGCCAGCAGCCAAAACAGGGGGCTTGGCACTGAAGCTTTCTTT
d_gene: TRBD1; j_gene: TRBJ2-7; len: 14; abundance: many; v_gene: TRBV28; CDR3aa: CASRPPGQGFEQYF; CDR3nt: TGTGCCAGCAGGCCTCCGGGACAGGGTTTCGAGCAGTACTTC
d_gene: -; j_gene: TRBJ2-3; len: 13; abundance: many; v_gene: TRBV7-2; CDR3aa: CASSLDGTDTQYF; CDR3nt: TGTGCCAGCAGCTTAGACGGCACAGATACGCAGTATTTT
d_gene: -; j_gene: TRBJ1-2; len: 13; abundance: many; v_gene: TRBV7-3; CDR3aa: CASRGPYSVGYTF; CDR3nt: TGTGCCAGCAGGGGCCCTTATTCGGTTGGCTACACCTTC
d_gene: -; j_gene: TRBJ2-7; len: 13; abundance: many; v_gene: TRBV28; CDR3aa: CASSKDSSYEQYF; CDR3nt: TGTGCCAGCAGTAAGGACAGCTCCTACGAGCAGTACTTC
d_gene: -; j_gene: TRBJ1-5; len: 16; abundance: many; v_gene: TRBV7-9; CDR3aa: CASSLDGRGLNQPQHF; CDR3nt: TGTGCCAGCAGCTTAGACGGTCGGGGGCTAAATCAGCCCCAGCATTTT
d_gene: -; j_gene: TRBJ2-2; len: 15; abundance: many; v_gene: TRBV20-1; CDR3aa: CSARDDRKGTGELFF; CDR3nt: TGCAGTGCTAGAGATGACCGAAAGGGCACCGGGGAGCTGTTTTTT
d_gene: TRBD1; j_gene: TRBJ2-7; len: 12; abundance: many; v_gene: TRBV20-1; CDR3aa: CSAHTGGLEQYF; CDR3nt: TGCAGTGCTCATACAGGGGGCCTCGAGCAGTACTTC
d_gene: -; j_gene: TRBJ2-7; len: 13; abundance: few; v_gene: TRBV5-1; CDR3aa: CASSLGEGYEQYF; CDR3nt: TGCGCCAGCAGCTTGGGAGAGGGTTACGAGCAGTACTTC
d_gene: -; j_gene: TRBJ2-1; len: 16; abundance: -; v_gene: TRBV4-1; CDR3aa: CASSPLGTGFRDEQFF; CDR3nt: TGCGCCAGCAGCCCCCTGGGCACAGGGTTTAGGGATGAGCAGTTCTTC
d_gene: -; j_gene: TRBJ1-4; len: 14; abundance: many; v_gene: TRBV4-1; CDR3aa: CASSPGHSNEKLFF; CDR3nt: TGCGCCAGCAGCCCGGGACATAGTAATGAAAAACTGTTTTTT
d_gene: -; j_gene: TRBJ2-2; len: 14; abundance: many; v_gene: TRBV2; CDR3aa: CASSETAITGELFF; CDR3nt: TGTGCCAGCAGTGAAACGGCGATCACCGGGGAGCTGTTTTTT
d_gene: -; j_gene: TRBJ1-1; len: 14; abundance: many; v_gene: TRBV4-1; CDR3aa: CASSQRGSNTEAFF; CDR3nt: TGCGCCAGCAGCCAGAGGGGCTCGAACACTGAAGCTTTCTTT
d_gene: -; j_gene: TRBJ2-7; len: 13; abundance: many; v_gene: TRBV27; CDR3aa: CASSFDGSYEQYF; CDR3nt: TGTGCCAGCAGTTTTGACGGATCCTACGAGCAGTACTTC
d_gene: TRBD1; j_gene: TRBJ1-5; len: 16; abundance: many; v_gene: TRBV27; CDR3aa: CASSLGQGASNQPQHF; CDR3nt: TGTGCCAGCAGTTTAGGGCAGGGGGCTAGCAATCAGCCCCAGCATTTT
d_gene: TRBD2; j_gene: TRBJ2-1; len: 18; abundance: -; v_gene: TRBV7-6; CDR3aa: CASSSIGVRAGGPNEQFF; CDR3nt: TGTGCCAGCAGCTCGATCGGCGTTAGAGCGGGAGGACCCAATGAGCAGTTCTTC
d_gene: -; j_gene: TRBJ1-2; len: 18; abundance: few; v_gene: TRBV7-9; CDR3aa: CASSLEWGKPNLNYGYTF; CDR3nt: TGTGCCAGCAGCTTGGAATGGGGCAAACCCAATTTAAACTATGGCTACACCTTC
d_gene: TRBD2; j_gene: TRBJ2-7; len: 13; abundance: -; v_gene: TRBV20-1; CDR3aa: CSAEMVAGDEQYF; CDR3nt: TGCAGTGCGGAGATGGTGGCGGGAGACGAGCAGTACTTC
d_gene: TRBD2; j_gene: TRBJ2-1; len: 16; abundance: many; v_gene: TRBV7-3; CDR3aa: CASSLMLGGGNNEQFF; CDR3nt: TGTGCCAGCAGCTTAATGTTAGGCGGGGGTAACAATGAGCAGTTCTTC
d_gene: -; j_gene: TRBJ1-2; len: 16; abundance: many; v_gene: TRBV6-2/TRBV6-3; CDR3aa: CASSYGHRGADYGYTF; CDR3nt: TGTGCCAGCAGTTACGGTCATCGGGGGGCGGACTATGGCTACACCTTC
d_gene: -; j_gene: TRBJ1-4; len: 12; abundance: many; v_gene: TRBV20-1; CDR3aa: CSASTRTEKLFF; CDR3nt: TGCAGTGCTTCGACCCGGACAGAAAAACTGTTTTTT
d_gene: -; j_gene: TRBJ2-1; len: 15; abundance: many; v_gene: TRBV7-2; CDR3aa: CASSPWGLGGSEQFF; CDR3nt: TGTGCCAGCAGCCCATGGGGCCTAGGGGGTAGTGAGCAGTTCTTC
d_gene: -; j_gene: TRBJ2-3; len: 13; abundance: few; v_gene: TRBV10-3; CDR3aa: CAISEPSTDTQYF; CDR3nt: TGTGCCATCAGTGAGCCAAGCACAGATACGCAGTATTTT
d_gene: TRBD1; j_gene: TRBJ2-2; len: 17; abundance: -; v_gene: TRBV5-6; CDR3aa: CASSLPNGQGGTGELFF; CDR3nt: TGTGCCAGCAGCTTGCCTAACGGACAGGGTGGCACCGGGGAGCTGTTTTTT
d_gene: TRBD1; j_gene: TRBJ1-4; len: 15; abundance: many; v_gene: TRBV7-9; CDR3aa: CASSLRQGAYEKLFF; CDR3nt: TGTGCCAGCAGCTTACGACAGGGGGCATATGAAAAACTGTTTTTT